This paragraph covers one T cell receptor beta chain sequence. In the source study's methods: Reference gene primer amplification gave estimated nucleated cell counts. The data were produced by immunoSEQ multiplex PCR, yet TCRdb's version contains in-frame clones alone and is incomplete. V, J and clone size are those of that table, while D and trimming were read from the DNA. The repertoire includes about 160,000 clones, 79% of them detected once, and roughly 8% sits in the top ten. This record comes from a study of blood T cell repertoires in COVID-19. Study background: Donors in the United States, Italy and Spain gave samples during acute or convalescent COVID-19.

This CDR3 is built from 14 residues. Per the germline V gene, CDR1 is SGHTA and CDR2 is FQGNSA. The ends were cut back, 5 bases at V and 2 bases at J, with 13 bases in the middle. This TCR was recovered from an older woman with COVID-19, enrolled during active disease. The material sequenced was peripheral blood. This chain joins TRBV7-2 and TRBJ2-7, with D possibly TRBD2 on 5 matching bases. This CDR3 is CASSQAVLPYEQYF. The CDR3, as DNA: TGTGCCAGCAGCCAAGCGGTTCTACCCTACGAGCAGTACTTC.